This is a list of T cell receptor beta chains from one sample in a study of blood T cell repertoires in COVID-19. Using immunoSEQ multiplex PCR, the repertoire was profiled, and TCRdb retains in-frame clones only, with some absent. This repertoire shows over 25,000 clones, about 90% found once; its top ten account for more than 13%. The sequenced material came from peripheral blood. The receptors were gathered from a human donor with active COVID-19. The donor label of this sample is uncertain. Both conserved end residues are part of each CDR3. The D gene is left open where the match is weak. Clone size is shown for a subset of rows, as once, few, many or a class of expanded clone.

d_call	v_call	j_call	clone_size	cdr3_nt	cdr3_aa
-	TRBV7-2	TRBJ1-6	-	TGTGCCAGCAGCTTGGTTCGGGGAAATAATTCACCCCTCCACTTT	CASSLVRGNNSPLHF
-	TRBV14	TRBJ2-5	-	TGTGCCAGCAGCCAAGGGTGGGGTTCGGGGGAGACCCAGTACTTC	CASSQGWGSGETQYF
TRBD2	TRBV4-2	TRBJ2-3	few	TGTGCCAGCAGCCAAGAAGCGGGGGGGCCAGATACGCAGTATTTT	CASSQEAGGPDTQYF
-	TRBV7-9	TRBJ2-2	-	TGTGCCAGCGCGGGCCCGGGGACCGGGGAGCTGTTTTTT	CASAGPGTGELFF
-	TRBV5-1	TRBJ2-2	-	TGCGCCAGCAGGGCAGCGAGCCCGAACACCGGGGAGCTGTTTTTT	CASRAASPNTGELFF
-	TRBV6-2/TRBV6-3	TRBJ1-1	once	TGTGCCAGCAGTTACTCTGATAGGGGCGACACTGAAGCTTTCTTT	CASSYSDRGDTEAFF
-	TRBV4-2	TRBJ2-7	-	TGTGCCAGCAGCCAAGATCAAAGGACAGTCTACGAGCAGTACTTC	CASSQDQRTVYEQYF
-	TRBV7-2	TRBJ1-6	few	TGTGCCAGCAGCTTAGACTTCATGAATTCACCCCTCCACTTT	CASSLDFMNSPLHF
-	TRBV19	TRBJ1-3	-	TGTGCCAGCTTACAGGGTCCCGGAAACACCATATATTTT	CASLQGPGNTIYF
TRBD1	TRBV5-6	TRBJ1-5	once	TGTGCCAGCAGCTTAACAGGGGGCGGTAGCAATCAGCCCCAGCATTTT	CASSLTGGGSNQPQHF
TRBD2	TRBV23-1	TRBJ2-1	few	TGCGCCAGCAGAATACGGACTAGCGGGGGGGCCTGCGATGAGCAGTTCTTC	CASRIRTSGGACDEQFF
-	TRBV11-2	TRBJ1-2	-	TGTGCCAGCAGCTTAGAGTCTCAGGGAAACTATGGCTACACCTTC	CASSLESQGNYGYTF
TRBD1	TRBV7-9	TRBJ2-1	-	TGTGCCAGCAGCAGTCACAGGGGTAATGAGCAGTTCTTC	CASSSHRGNEQFF
-	TRBV7-2	TRBJ1-2	-	TGTGCCAGCAGCTTATCTGAGGGCCCCTACTATGGCTACACCTTC	CASSLSEGPYYGYTF
TRBD2	TRBV27	TRBJ2-7	-	TGTGCCAGCAGTTTAAGTACTAGCGGCTCCTACGAGCAGTACTTC	CASSLSTSGSYEQYF
TRBD1	TRBV29-1	TRBJ2-4	-	TGCAGCGTGGAAGGACAGGCCCAAAACATTCAGTACTTC	CSVEGQAQNIQYF
TRBD2	TRBV20-1	TRBJ2-7	-	TGCAGTGCTAGTGAGGGGAGCGGGGGCCTCCTCGAGCAGTACTTC	CSASEGSGGLLEQYF
TRBD1	TRBV6-5	TRBJ2-6	once	TGTGCCAGCCGCCCAGGGGGTGGGGCCAACGTCCTGACTTTC	CASRPGGGANVLTF
-	TRBV5-1	TRBJ1-1	-	TGCGCCAGCAGCTCCCCAGAGTCTCGGGTCACTGAAGCTTTCTTT	CASSSPESRVTEAFF
-	TRBV7-9	TRBJ2-1	-	TGTGCCAGCAGCTTAGCACAGGGCGAATACAATGAGCAGTTCTTC	CASSLAQGEYNEQFF
-	TRBV4-3	TRBJ1-5	-	TGCGCCAGCAGTCCGGGGTTGAGCAATCAGCCCCAGCATTTT	CASSPGLSNQPQHF
TRBD1	TRBV4-1	TRBJ1-4	-	TGCGCCAGCAGCCCTCAGACAGGGGCTCGAAATGAAAAACTGTTTTTT	CASSPQTGARNEKLFF
-	TRBV7-9	TRBJ1-5	medium-sized	TGTGCCAGCAGCCGGGGGTCTAGTCAGCCCCAGCATTTT	CASSRGSSQPQHF
-	TRBV24-1	TRBJ2-2	-	TGTGCCACCAGTAAGACAGGGAACACCGGGGAGCTGTTTTTT	CATSKTGNTGELFF
TRBD1	TRBV29-1	TRBJ1-4	-	TGCAGCGTTGAGACAGGGACGGCAACTAATGAAAAACTGTTTTTT	CSVETGTATNEKLFF
-	TRBV5-8	TRBJ2-1	-	TGTGCCAGCAGCTTCCGGTATGAGCAGTTCTTC	CASSFRYEQFF
TRBD1	TRBV6-2/TRBV6-3	TRBJ2-3	-	TGTGCCAGCAGTGACCAGGGGACAGGGACAGATACGCAGTATTTT	CASSDQGTGTDTQYF
TRBD2	TRBV6-6	TRBJ2-7	-	TGTGCAGCCGGGAGGGCGGGGAGGGAGCAGTACTTC	CAAGRAGREQYF
TRBD1	TRBV19	TRBJ1-1	-	TGTGCCAGTAGACCCGACAGGGGGCGGGCGAACACTGAAGCTTTCTTT	CASRPDRGRANTEAFF
TRBD1	TRBV6-5	TRBJ1-2	-	TGTGCCAGCAGCAGACAGGGTGAAGTTGATGGCTACACCTTC	CASSRQGEVDGYTF
TRBD1	TRBV15	TRBJ1-2	-	TGTGCCACCAGCAGAGGGCAGGGGGCCTATGGCTACACCTTC	CATSRGQGAYGYTF
-	TRBV4-3	TRBJ2-7	-	TGCGCCAGCAGCCAAGATCACGACAGAACCTACGAGCAGTACTTC	CASSQDHDRTYEQYF
TRBD1	TRBV6-5	TRBJ1-1	-	TGTGCCAGCAGAACGGGACAGCTTGAAGCTTTCTTT	CASRTGQLEAFF
TRBD2	TRBV7-2	TRBJ2-3	-	TGTGCCAGCAGCTCGGGACTAGCATCAGATACGCAGTATTTT	CASSSGLASDTQYF
TRBD2	TRBV2	TRBJ2-5	-	TGTGCCAGCAGTGGGACTAGCGGGACGGCCCAGTACTTC	CASSGTSGTAQYF
-	TRBV3-1/TRBV3-2	TRBJ2-2	-	TGTGCCAGCAGCCAACTCAGGGCAGGGAACACCGGGGAGCTGTTTTTT	CASSQLRAGNTGELFF
TRBD2	TRBV18	TRBJ2-1	-	TGTGCCAGCTCATCACGACTAGCGGGGGGGGGAAATGAGCAGTTCTTC	CASSSRLAGGGNEQFF
TRBD1	TRBV24-1	TRBJ1-5	-	TGTGCCACCAGTGATTGGGGCTCGGGACAGGGCAGTCAGCCCCAGCATTTT	CATSDWGSGQGSQPQHF
TRBD1	TRBV7-8	TRBJ2-7	few	TGTGCCAGCAGCTCCCGACAGGGAAGGGGCGAGCAGTACTTC	CASSSRQGRGEQYF
-	TRBV18	TRBJ1-2	-	TGTGCCAGCTCAGCCGGCGGCTATGGCTACACCTTC	CASSAGGYGYTF
-	TRBV5-5	TRBJ2-3	-	TGTGCCAGCAGCTTGTGGGGCTCGACAGATACGCAGTATTTT	CASSLWGSTDTQYF
-	TRBV2	TRBJ2-3	-	TGTGCCAGCCGATGGAGCAGGGTGGCACAAGATACGCAGTATTTT	CASRWSRVAQDTQYF
-	TRBV7-3	TRBJ1-1	-	TGTGCCAGCAGCTTAATTTCCGGGGCTGAAGCTTTCTTT	CASSLISGAEAFF
TRBD1	TRBV9	TRBJ1-4	few	TGTGCCAGCAGCCCCGGGACAGCAGGGGGACCAGCTAATGAAAAACTGTTTTTT	CASSPGTAGGPANEKLFF
-	TRBV4-3	TRBJ2-3	-	TGCGCCAGCAGCCAAGGCAGGGGCACAGATACGCAGTATTTT	CASSQGRGTDTQYF
TRBD2	TRBV28	TRBJ2-1	-	TGTGCCAGCAGTCTGATCGGACTAGCCGGCAGGGAGCAGTTCTTC	CASSLIGLAGREQFF
-	TRBV29-1	TRBJ1-1	-	TGCAGCGTTGAAATAGGACTGACGAACACTGAAGCTTTCTTT	CSVEIGLTNTEAFF
-	TRBV24-1	TRBJ2-5	-	TGTGCCACCAGTGATTTTGGCAGGGCCGGAGAGACCCAGTACTTC	CATSDFGRAGETQYF
-	TRBV6-5	TRBJ2-3	-	TGTGCCAGCAGTTACTCGATCGGTACTAGCTGGGATACGCAGTATTTT	CASSYSIGTSWDTQYF
-	TRBV7-6	TRBJ2-7	-	TGTGCCAGCAGCTCGGACTCCTCCTACGAGCAGTACTTC	CASSSDSSYEQYF
-	TRBV12-3/TRBV12-4	TRBJ1-5	few	TGTGCCAGCAGTTTGTCAGACCCAGGGCCCCAGCATTTT	CASSLSDPGPQHF
-	TRBV18	TRBJ1-1	-	TGTGCCAGCTCACTTCTCTCAGTGGGACTTTTGAACACTGAAGCTTTCTTT	CASSLLSVGLLNTEAFF
-	TRBV19	TRBJ2-1	-	TGTGCCAGTGGTCTAGGGGCCTCCTACAATGAGCAGTTCTTC	CASGLGASYNEQFF
-	TRBV6-6	TRBJ2-5	-	TGTGCCAGTGGAGTGGCCGGGGAGACCCAGTACTTC	CASGVAGETQYF
TRBD2	TRBV9	TRBJ2-1	-	TGTGCCAGCAGCGCCGAACTAGCGGGGGGTAACAATGAGCAGTTCTTC	CASSAELAGGNNEQFF